The rows below give T cell receptor beta chains drawn from one sample of a study of blood T cell repertoires in COVID-19. Some clones are missing from TCRdb's copy, which holds only in-frame ones; the method was immunoSEQ multiplex PCR. In the table there are about 330,000 clones, about nine tenths of which are singletons. The specimen was PBMCs or T cells enriched from blood (not recorded which). These receptors came from a woman aged 18-29 years who had recovered from COVID-19. CDR3s include the opening cysteine and the closing phenylalanine or tryptophan. A D gene is named only where the DNA matches it firmly. Only some rows state a clone size, as once, few, many or a class for expanded clones.

TRBD1	TRBV5-1	-	TRBJ1-2	CASSPGQGMGYTF	TGCGCCAGCAGCCCCGGACAGGGAATGGGCTACACCTTC
TRBD1	TRBV19	-	TRBJ1-2	CASSVQQGVGYGYTF	TGTGCCAGTAGTGTACAACAGGGGGTCGGCTATGGCTACACCTTC
-	TRBV27	-	TRBJ1-1	CASSPRNRDEAFF	TGTGCCAGCAGTCCAAGAAACAGGGATGAAGCTTTCTTT
-	TRBV6-4	few	TRBJ1-6	CASSESGSNSPLHF	TGTGCCAGCAGTGAATCAGGGTCGAATTCACCCCTCCACTTT
TRBD1	TRBV19	-	TRBJ1-4	CASSSTGAANEKLFF	TGTGCCAGTAGTTCGACAGGGGCGGCTAATGAAAAACTGTTTTTT
-	TRBV5-1	-	TRBJ2-7	CASSLAAGVSYEQYF	TGCGCCAGCAGCTTGGCGGCAGGGGTTAGCTACGAGCAGTACTTC
-	TRBV6-1	-	TRBJ1-5	CASSEGTVYSNQPQHF	TGTGCCAGCAGTGAAGGGACAGTCTATAGCAATCAGCCCCAGCATTTT
TRBD1	TRBV6-5	-	TRBJ2-7	CASRDREKYEGQYF	TGTGCCAGCAGGGACAGGGAGAAGTACGAGGGGCAGTACTTC
-	TRBV6-5	once	TRBJ2-7	CASSSNPSSYEQYF	TGTGCCAGCAGTTCGAACCCGAGCTCCTACGAGCAGTACTTC
TRBD2	TRBV5-5	-	TRBJ2-7	CASSLAVAGYYEQYF	TGTGCCAGCAGCTTGGCCGTAGCGGGATACTACGAGCAGTACTTC
-	TRBV29-1	-	TRBJ1-1	CSVGARYTEAFF	TGCAGCGTGGGGGCGCGGTACACTGAAGCTTTCTTT
-	TRBV28	-	TRBJ2-4	CASSPPGDGAKNIQYF	TGTGCCAGCAGTCCCCCAGGGGATGGGGCCAAAAACATTCAGTACTTC
TRBD1	TRBV25-1	-	TRBJ2-6	CASSATGAGANVLTF	TGTGCCAGCAGTGCGACAGGGGCTGGGGCCAACGTCCTGACTTTC
TRBD1	TRBV6-5	-	TRBJ2-2	CASSYPDRINTGELFF	TGTGCCAGCAGTTACCCGGACAGGATAAACACCGGGGAGCTGTTTTTT
-	TRBV7-2	-	TRBJ2-5	CASSLTDFQETQYF	TGTGCCAGCAGCTTAACGGACTTCCAAGAGACCCAGTACTTC
-	TRBV9	once	TRBJ2-1	CASSLALGAGTYNEQFF	TGTGCCAGCAGCTTAGCCCTGGGGGCAGGGACCTACAATGAGCAGTTCTTC
-	TRBV7-9	-	TRBJ1-1	CASSLRSRGGTEAFF	TGTGCCAGCAGCCTAAGGAGCAGGGGAGGGACTGAAGCTTTCTTT
-	TRBV30	-	TRBJ2-7	CAWSVSSSHEQYF	TGTGCCTGGAGTGTGTCTTCCTCCCACGAGCAGTACTTC
-	TRBV11-2	-	TRBJ1-1	CASSSDMGNTEAFF	TGTGCCAGCAGCTCCGACATGGGGAACACTGAAGCTTTCTTT
-	TRBV21-1	few	TRBJ1-3	CASRVVGGSGNTIYF	TGTGCCAGCAGAGTAGTGGGGGGCTCTGGAAACACCATATATTTT
TRBD1	TRBV29-1	-	TRBJ1-4	CSVEEQGAGEKLFF	TGCAGCGTTGAAGAGCAGGGGGCGGGTGAAAAACTGTTTTTT
TRBD1	TRBV20-1	once	TRBJ2-7	CSASEGQGIPPSYEQYF	TGCAGTGCTAGTGAGGGACAGGGTATCCCCCCTTCCTACGAGCAGTACTTC
-	TRBV5-6	-	TRBJ1-5	CASSQTGRNQPQHF	TGTGCCAGCAGCCAGACAGGCCGCAATCAGCCCCAGCATTTT
-	TRBV10-2	-	TRBJ2-2	CASSDGTGELFF	TGCGCCAGCAGCGACGGGACCGGGGAGCTGTTTTTT
-	TRBV7-2	-	TRBJ2-1	CASSLLAAANEQFF	TGTGCCAGCAGCTTATTGGCTGCGGCGAATGAGCAGTTCTTC
TRBD2	TRBV7-9	-	TRBJ2-1	CASTRAGGDNEQFF	TGTGCCAGCACACGGGCGGGAGGGGACAATGAGCAGTTCTTC